This T cell receptor beta chain came from a study of cytomegalovirus exposure and HLA in healthy donors. This CDR3 is built from 13 residues. V lost 4 bases, J lost 6 bases, and 2 bases stayed unmatched. Germline V gene data show CDR1 as SGHRS and CDR2 as YFSETQ. Amplification used 60 Vbeta primers and 13 Jbeta primers. Sequenced by immunoSEQ multiplex PCR; TCRdb stores in-frame clones only, minus some. Of some 130,000 clones listed, approximately 82% were seen once; the top ten hold about 1.5%. The sample comprised PBMCs. The chain recombines TRBV5-1 with TRBJ2-1, with TRBD2 matching 9 bases. This sequence originates from a man aged 40-49 years in good health and CMV-seronegative. CDR3 in amino acids: CASSLAGPNEQFF. The CDR3 DNA reads TGCGCCAGCAGCCTAGCGGGACCCAATGAGCAGTTCTTC.